This T cell receptor beta chain came from a study of radiotherapy plus CTLA-4 blockade in lung cancer. Study summary: Objective responses occurred in around 18% of patients; about 32% had disease control.

The study treated chemo-refractory metastatic non-small-cell lung cancer patients with focal radiation plus ipilimumab CTLA-4 blockade. The CDR3 spans 14 residues. From germline, CDR1 is MNHEY and CDR2 SMNVEV (reference sequence). V was trimmed by 3 bases and J by 1 base, leaving 9 bases between them. Here immunoSEQ multiplex PCR was the method, and the copy in TCRdb shows in-frame clones only, minus some. This table holds around 80,000 clones, roughly four fifths found once. About this clone: Its antigen is undetermined.

Findings of the study overall: Tumor-derived TCR clones expanded in blood after radiotherapy plus ipilimumab.

The sequence was obtained from a human donor with non-small cell lung cancer who had stable disease on radiotherapy plus ipilimumab. Specimen: peripheral blood, collected from a patient treated with radiotherapy plus ipilimumab. The chain links TRBV27 to TRBJ1-1, with a possible D match to TRBD1 (6 bases). CDR3 sequence reads: CASSFRDKNTEAFF. The CDR3 coding sequence is TGTGCCAGCAGTTTCCGGGACAAGAACACTGAAGCTTTCTTT.